The rows below give T cell receptor beta chains drawn from one sample of a study of identical twins. TCRdb reprocessed the 5' RACE reads with MiXCR, giving one entry per CDR3 protein. The sample holds 350,000 to 500,000 distinct CDR3 sequences, around 18% seen once. Sequencing was performed on naive T cells sorted from blood. The receptor source for this set is a man aged 50 to 60 in good health. The CDR3 runs from the conserved cysteine through the conserved F or W. A D gene is named only where the DNA matches it firmly. Not all rows give a size; the values are once, few, many and, for expanded clones, a class.

v_gene	d_gene	j_gene	len	abundance	CDR3aa	CDR3nt
TRBV12-3/TRBV12-4	TRBD1	TRBJ2-7	14	few	CASSRDRGPHEQYF	TGTGCCAGCAGTAGGGACAGGGGGCCCCACGAGCAGTACTTC
TRBV20-1	TRBD2	TRBJ2-7	15	NA	CSASGLAGGGYEQYF	TGCAGTGCTAGTGGATTAGCGGGAGGAGGTTACGAGCAGTACTTC
TRBV20-1	TRBD2	TRBJ2-1	15	NA	CSATWTSGSSGEQFF	TGCAGTGCTACCTGGACTAGCGGGAGTTCCGGTGAGCAGTTCTTC
TRBV30	TRBD1	TRBJ1-5	17	few	CAWSLGTGTFSNQPQHF	TGTGCCTGGAGTTTAGGGACAGGGACCTTTAGCAATCAGCCCCAGCATTTT
TRBV5-1	NA	TRBJ1-2	12	many	CASAKENYGYTF	TGCGCCAGCGCCAAGGAAAACTATGGCTACACCTTC
TRBV29-1	NA	TRBJ2-5	13	NA	CSVLKQSQETQYF	TGCAGCGTCTTGAAACAGTCCCAAGAGACCCAGTACTTC
TRBV24-1	NA	TRBJ2-3	13	NA	CATSRSATDTQYF	TGTGCCACTTCAAGAAGCGCCACAGATACGCAGTATTTT
TRBV20-1	NA	TRBJ2-1	14	NA	CSATGTSLYNEQFF	TGCAGTGCTACCGGGACTTCTCTTTACAATGAGCAGTTCTTC
TRBV5-1	NA	TRBJ1-1	14	NA	CASSLLGGSAEAFF	TGCGCCAGCAGCTTGTTGGGGGGGAGCGCTGAAGCTTTCTTT
TRBV27	TRBD1	TRBJ2-1	17	NA	CASSLLRTGTGTDEQFF	TGTGCCAGCAGTCTACTTAGAACCGGGACAGGGACCGATGAGCAGTTCTTC
TRBV2	TRBD1	TRBJ1-6	14	many	CASSPRGSSSPLHF	TGTGCCAGCAGCCCCAGGGGGTCTTCTTCACCCCTCCACTTT
TRBV5-1	NA	TRBJ2-1	13	few	CASSLGSSNEQFF	TGCGCCAGCAGCTTGGGCAGTTCCAATGAGCAGTTCTTC
TRBV29-1	NA	TRBJ2-2	13	NA	CSVEARGGGELFF	TGCAGCGTTGAAGCCCGAGGAGGCGGGGAGCTGTTTTTT
TRBV6-5	TRBD1	TRBJ1-1	15	NA	CASSYGYRGSTEAFF	TGTGCCAGCAGTTACGGATACAGGGGTTCCACTGAAGCTTTCTTT
TRBV6-1	NA	TRBJ2-1	15	many	CASTGTNPEGNEQFF	TGTGCCAGCACCGGGACCAACCCTGAGGGCAATGAGCAGTTCTTC
TRBV5-1	NA	TRBJ2-3	14	NA	CASTVLASTDTQYF	TGCGCCAGCACGGTCCTAGCTTCCACAGATACGCAGTATTTT
TRBV27	NA	TRBJ2-4	9	NA	CAIQGVQYF	TGTGCCATCCAGGGTGTTCAGTACTTC
TRBV19	TRBD1	TRBJ2-7	14	few	CASAGTGKTYEQYF	TGTGCCAGTGCCGGGACAGGAAAAACCTACGAGCAGTACTTC
TRBV6-2/TRBV6-3	TRBD1	TRBJ2-7	13	once	CASRSDRADEQYF	TGTGCCAGCAGATCGGACAGGGCGGACGAGCAGTACTTC
TRBV28	NA	TRBJ2-2	14	many	CASSPTGSGGELFF	TGTGCCAGCAGTCCAACAGGGTCGGGCGGGGAGCTGTTTTTT
TRBV30	NA	TRBJ1-6	16	NA	CAWSFQESSYNSPLHF	TGTGCCTGGAGTTTTCAGGAGAGCTCCTATAATTCACCCCTCCACTTT
TRBV11-1	TRBD2	TRBJ2-1	18	many	CASTNVGTTGISYNEQFF	TGTGCCAGCACAAACGTCGGGACTACCGGCATCTCCTACAATGAGCAGTTCTTC
TRBV6-5	NA	TRBJ1-1	14	NA	CASSYGLTNAEAFF	TGTGCCAGCAGTTACGGGCTTACGAACGCTGAAGCTTTCTTT
TRBV19	NA	TRBJ1-1	14	NA	CASSMQSGGTEAFF	TGTGCCAGTAGTATGCAATCCGGAGGCACTGAAGCTTTCTTT
TRBV5-1	NA	TRBJ2-7	17	many	CASNIVPPGAGDYEQYF	TGCGCCAGCAACATAGTTCCCCCAGGGGCAGGGGACTACGAGCAGTACTTC
TRBV24-1	TRBD1	TRBJ1-1	13	NA	CATRDRAGTEAFF	TGTGCCACCAGAGACAGGGCGGGCACTGAAGCTTTCTTT
TRBV5-1	TRBD1	TRBJ2-5	17	NA	CASSLAHRGPVQETQYF	TGCGCCAGCAGCTTGGCCCACAGGGGGCCCGTCCAAGAGACCCAGTACTTC
TRBV20-1	NA	TRBJ1-1	14	once	CSARVGGWKTEAFF	TGCAGTGCTAGAGTGGGAGGATGGAAGACTGAAGCTTTCTTT
TRBV7-2	NA	TRBJ2-3	14	once	CASSLTGIEDTQYF	TGTGCCAGCAGCTTGACAGGAATCGAAGATACGCAGTATTTT
TRBV5-1	TRBD2	TRBJ2-2	17	NA	CASSLEASGTNTGELFF	TGCGCCAGCAGCTTGGAAGCTAGCGGGACGAACACCGGGGAGCTGTTTTTT
TRBV28	NA	TRBJ2-7	16	few	CASSLGGRVPSYEQYF	TGTGCCAGCAGTTTAGGGGGCAGGGTACCCTCCTACGAGCAGTACTTC
TRBV5-1	NA	TRBJ2-7	15	NA	CASSLPMRGGYEQYF	TGCGCCAGCAGCTTGCCGATGAGGGGGGGCTACGAGCAGTACTTC
TRBV7-2	NA	TRBJ1-2	15	few	CASSLLQGGPYGYTF	TGTGCCAGCAGCTTACTCCAAGGGGGACCATATGGCTACACCTTC
TRBV24-1	NA	TRBJ2-2	14	few	CATSDTRWPGELFF	TGTGCCACCAGTGACACGAGATGGCCCGGGGAGCTGTTTTTT
TRBV4-3	NA	TRBJ2-7	15	many	CASSQDYLSSYEQYF	TGCGCCAGCAGCCAAGATTATTTGTCCTCCTACGAGCAGTACTTC
TRBV5-1	NA	TRBJ2-7	15	few	CASSLAGSAFYEQYF	TGCGCCAGCAGCTTGGCCGGCTCCGCATTCTACGAGCAGTACTTC
TRBV20-1	NA	TRBJ1-6	13	few	CSAVGGFGSPLHF	TGCAGTGCCGTGGGGGGATTCGGTTCACCCCTCCACTTT
TRBV6-2/TRBV6-3	NA	TRBJ1-1	14	NA	CASSYSLGYTEAFF	TGTGCCAGCAGTTATTCCCTTGGGTACACTGAAGCTTTCTTT
TRBV11-2	TRBD2	TRBJ2-3	19	NA	CASSSRIGAGGPSTDTQYF	TGTGCCAGCAGCTCCCGGATCGGGGCGGGGGGCCCCAGCACAGATACGCAGTATTTT
TRBV20-1	NA	TRBJ1-2	13	many	CSAIAGNIYGYTF	TGCAGTGCCATCGCAGGAAACATCTATGGCTACACCTTC
TRBV27	NA	TRBJ2-3	13	few	CASSFQVSDTQYF	TGTGCCAGCAGTTTCCAGGTTTCGGATACGCAGTATTTT
TRBV15	NA	TRBJ2-7	13	many	CATSRGVTYEQYF	TGTGCCACCAGCAGAGGGGTTACCTACGAGCAGTACTTC